Below, 16 T cell receptor beta chains from the same sample are listed, as sequenced in a study of control samples from healthy donors and cancer patients. Libraries were prepared by immunoSEQ multiplex PCR; TCRdb keeps only in-frame clonotypes and omits some of them. The sample consists of around 43,000 clones, more than 85% of them appearing once. The material sequenced was blood. These receptors all stem from a woman between 50 and 59 years old in good health.

The J gene is TRBJ2-2, the V gene TRBV5-8; 7 bases line up with TRBD1. CDR3 length equals 15 residues. Germline lookup yields CDR1 SGHTS and CDR2 YDEGEE. After removal of 5 bases from V and 4 bases from J, the junction contained 8 bases not matched to a gene. CDR3 sequence (DNA): TGTGCCAGCAGGGTTGGACAGGTGTTCACCGGGGAGCTGTTTTTT. Protein product: CASRVGQVFTGELFF.

The rearrangement uses TRBV5-5 and TRBJ2-5; D is uncertain. The CDR3 totals 14 residues. The V and J ends lost 0 bases and 5 bases respectively, with 11 bases between them. Germline lookup yields CDR1 SGHKS and CDR2 YYEKEE (reference sequence). The DNA of the CDR3 is TGTGCCAGCAGCTTGGTGGCAGTGAGGGAGACCCAGTACTTC. Translated, it gives CASSLVAVRETQYF.

This chain uses TRBV19 with TRBJ2-3, with 10 bases that match TRBD2. With V trimmed by 5 bases and J by 2 bases, 4 bases remained unmatched. CDR3 length equals 15 residues. CDR1 and CDR2 (germline): LNHDA, SQIVND (reference sequence). As DNA, the CDR3 is TGTGCCAGTAGTTTAGCGGGGGGCTACACAGATACGCAGTATTTT. Its protein is CASSLAGGYTDTQYF.

The chain couples TRBV10-3 to TRBJ1-3, with D perhaps matching TRBD1 (6 bases). Germline CDR1 and CDR2: ENHRY and SYGVKD. CDR3 length: 15 amino acids. With 3 bases removed from V and 4 bases from J, the gap between germline ends came to 13 bases. The DNA of the CDR3 is TGTGCCATCAGTGACCGAGGGGGGCAAGGAAACACCATATATTTT. Translation: CAISDRGGQGNTIYF.

The chain employs TRBV19 and TRBJ1-3; tentative D call: TRBD1 (6 bases). Trimming pared 6 bases from V and 0 bases from J, leaving 15 bases between. This CDR3 region has 16 residues. Germline V gives CDR1 LNHDA, CDR2 SQIVND (reference sequence). In DNA form, the CDR3 reads TGTGCCAGTAGAGACTTTGACAGGCCCTCTGGAAACACCATATATTTT. It encodes CASRDFDRPSGNTIYF.

CDR3: CASSPDRGRGYTF. In DNA form, the CDR3 reads TGTGCCAGCAGCCCTGACAGGGGGCGAGGCTACACCTTC. This rearrangement joins TRBV7-3 to TRBJ1-2, with TRBD1 matching 10 bases. CDR1 is SGHTA, CDR2 FQGTGA, per germline. The V segment lost 5 bases and the J segment 8 bases; nucleotides outside the gene matches: 5. This CDR3 has 13 amino acids.

The rearrangement links TRBV21-1 to TRBJ2-7. TRBV21-1 is shown as a pseudogene. CDR3 length: 18 residues. Written as DNA, the CDR3 is TGTGCCAGCAGCAAAAAGGCCGAGGGGGGCCCGAGCTCCTACGAGCAGTACTTC. As protein: CASSKKAEGGPSSYEQYF.

The rearrangement uses TRBV18 and TRBJ2-3; no firm D call. Trimming pared 3 bases from V and 2 bases from J, leaving 6 bases between. CDR1 KGHSH and CDR2 LQKENI come from the germline V gene. The CDR3 is 13 amino acids. The CDR3 reads CASSPDLTDTQYF. The CDR3 DNA reads as TGTGCCAGCTCACCGGACCTCACAGATACGCAGTATTTT.

The chain combines TRBV6-1 with TRBJ1-6; the D is unclear. CDR3 length: 15 amino acids. Trimming removed 3 bases at V and 9 bases at J, with 15 bases between. Germline CDR1 is MNHNS and CDR2 is SASEGT. CDR3: CASSDWARSSSPLHF. The CDR3 DNA reads TGTGCCAGCAGTGATTGGGCTCGATCGAGTTCACCCCTCCACTTT.

This sequence joins TRBV5-6 and TRBJ1-2; possibly TRBD1 for D (6 bases). Trimming took off 4 bases at V and 4 bases at J, with 26 bases between the two ends. The CDR3 has 18 residues. The germline V gene has CDR1 SGHDT and CDR2 YYEEEE. The CDR3 nucleotides read TGTGCCAGCAGCCGCCAGGGGACGACCGCCCTTTTACGCTATGGCTACACCTTC. It encodes CASSRQGTTALLRYGYTF.

The CDR3 DNA reads as TGTGCCAGCAGCTTGACAGGAGGAAATCAGCCCCAGCATTTT. It specifies CASSLTGGNQPQHF. This chain joins TRBV7-9 and TRBJ1-5; D is perhaps TRBD1 (6 bases). The germline CDR1 and CDR2 sequences are SEHNR and FQNEAQ (reference sequence). This CDR3 spans 14 amino acids. V was clipped by 3 bases and J by 4 bases, with 10 bases between them.

The chain has TRBV5-1 and TRBJ1-2, with 9 bases fitting TRBD1. The V and J ends lost 5 bases and 3 bases, in that order; junction bases with no gene match: 5. The germline V gene has CDR1 SGHRS and CDR2 YFSETQ. The CDR3 runs to 14 residues. The CDR3 spells CASRRDRAYYGYTF. The CDR3, as DNA: TGCGCCAGCAGACGGGACAGGGCTTACTATGGCTACACCTTC. Supplemented by reference TRBV5-1 and TRBJ1-2, the full variable domain reads KAGVTQTPRYLIKTRGQQVTLSCSPISGHRSVSWYQQTPGQGLQFLFEYFSETQRNKGNFPGRFSGRQFSNSRSEMNVSTLELGDSALYLCASRRDRAYYGYTFGSGTRLTVV.

The chain carries TRBV6-6 and TRBJ2-7; D is perhaps TRBD1 (7 bases). Trimming cost V 4 bases and J 2 bases, with 15 bases left between them. This CDR3 contains 15 residues. CDR1 and CDR2 from the germline V gene are MNHNY and SVGAGI (reference sequence). The CDR3 is CASSFQGGYAYEQYF. CDR3 DNA sequence: TGTGCCAGCAGTTTTCAGGGGGGTTATGCCTACGAGCAGTACTTC.

V gene TRBV11-2 combines with J gene TRBJ1-3; TRBD1 matches at 7 bases. CDR3 length: 15 residues. V was pared by 5 bases and J by 0 bases, with 4 bases of the junction left unmatched. Germline assignment: CDR1 SGHAT and CDR2 FQNNGV. Here the CDR3 reads CASSGQVVSGNTIYF. In DNA form, the CDR3 reads TGTGCCAGCAGCGGACAGGTAGTCTCTGGAAACACCATATATTTT.

V and J are TRBV6-2 or TRBV6-3 and TRBJ2-7; a possible D gene is TRBD1 (6 bases). The CDR3 runs to 16 residues. The germline V gene encodes CDR1 MNHEY and CDR2 SVGEGT. V lost 2 bases, J lost 3 bases, and 17 bases lay in between. Written as DNA, the CDR3 is TGTGCCAGCAGTTACCCCCTGGACAGCCTCCACTACGAGCAGTACTTC. This gives the protein CASSYPLDSLHYEQYF.

This sequence joins TRBV5-4 and TRBJ1-2; D not certain. The germline V gene has CDR1 SGHNT and CDR2 YYREEE (reference sequence). With 6 bases removed from V and 8 bases from J, the gap between germline ends came to 20 bases. The CDR3 length is 14 residues. The CDR3 nucleotides are TGTGCCAGCACCGTTTCTGGGTGGCAGAGCGGCTACACCTTC. Translating it yields CASTVSGWQSGYTF.